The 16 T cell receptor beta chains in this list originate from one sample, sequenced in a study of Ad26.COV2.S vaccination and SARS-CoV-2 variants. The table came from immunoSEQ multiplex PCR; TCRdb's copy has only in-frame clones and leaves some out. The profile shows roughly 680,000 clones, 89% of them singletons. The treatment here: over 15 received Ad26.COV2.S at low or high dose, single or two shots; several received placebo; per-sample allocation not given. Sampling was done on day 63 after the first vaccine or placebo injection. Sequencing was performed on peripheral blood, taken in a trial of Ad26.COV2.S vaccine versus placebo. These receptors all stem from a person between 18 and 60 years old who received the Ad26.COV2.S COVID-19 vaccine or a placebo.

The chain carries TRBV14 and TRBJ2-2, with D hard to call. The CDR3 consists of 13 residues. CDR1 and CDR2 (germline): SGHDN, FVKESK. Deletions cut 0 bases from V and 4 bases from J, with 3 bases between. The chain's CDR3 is CASSQDLTGELFF. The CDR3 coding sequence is TGTGCCAGCAGCCAAGACCTCACCGGGGAGCTGTTTTTT.

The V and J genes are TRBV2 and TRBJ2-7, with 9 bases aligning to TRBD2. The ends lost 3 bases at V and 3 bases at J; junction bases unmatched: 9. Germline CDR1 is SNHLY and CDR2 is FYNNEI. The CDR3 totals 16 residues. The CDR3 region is CASSDKEREVDYEQYF. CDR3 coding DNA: TGTGCCAGCAGTGATAAAGAGCGGGAGGTCGACTACGAGCAGTACTTC. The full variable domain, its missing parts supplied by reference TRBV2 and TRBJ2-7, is EPEVTQTPSHQVTQMGQEVILRCVPISNHLYFYWYRQILGQKVEFLVSFYNNEISEKSEIFDDQFSVERPDGSNFTLKIRSTKLEDSAMYFCASSDKEREVDYEQYFGPGTRLTVT.

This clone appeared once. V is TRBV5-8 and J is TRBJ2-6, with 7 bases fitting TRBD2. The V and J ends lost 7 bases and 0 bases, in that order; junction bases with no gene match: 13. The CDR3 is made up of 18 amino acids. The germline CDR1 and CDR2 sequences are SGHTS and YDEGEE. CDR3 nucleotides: TGTGCCAGCTCGCGGTGGGGGGGAATGCCCTCTGGGGCCAACGTCCTGACTTTC. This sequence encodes CASSRWGGMPSGANVLTF.

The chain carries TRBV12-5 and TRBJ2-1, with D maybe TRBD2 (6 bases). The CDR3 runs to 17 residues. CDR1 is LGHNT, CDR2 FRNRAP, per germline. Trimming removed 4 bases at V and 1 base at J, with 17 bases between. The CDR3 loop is CASGYAGLHGSYNEQFF. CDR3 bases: TGTGCTAGTGGTTACGCGGGACTCCACGGATCCTACAATGAGCAGTTCTTC.

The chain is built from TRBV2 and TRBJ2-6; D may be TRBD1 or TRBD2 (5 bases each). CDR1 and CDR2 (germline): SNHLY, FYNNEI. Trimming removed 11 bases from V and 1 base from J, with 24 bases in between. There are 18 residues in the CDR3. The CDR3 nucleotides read TGTGCCGGAGCAGGGCGACTACCATTTCGTTCTGGGGCCAACGTCCTGACTTTC. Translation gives CAGAGRLPFRSGANVLTF. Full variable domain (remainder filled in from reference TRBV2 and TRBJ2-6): EPEVTQTPSHQVTQMGQEVILRCVPISNHLYFYWYRQILGQKVEFLVSFYNNEISEKSEIFDDQFSVERPDGSNFTLKIRSTKLEDSAMYFCAGAGRLPFRSGANVLTFGAGSRLTVL.

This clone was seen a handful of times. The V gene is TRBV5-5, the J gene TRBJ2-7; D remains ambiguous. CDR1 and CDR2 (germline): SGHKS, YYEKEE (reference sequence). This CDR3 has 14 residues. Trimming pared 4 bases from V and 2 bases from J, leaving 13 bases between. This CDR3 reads CASSLDGFTYEQYF. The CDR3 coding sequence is TGTGCCAGCAGCCTGGACGGATTTACCTACGAGCAGTACTTC.

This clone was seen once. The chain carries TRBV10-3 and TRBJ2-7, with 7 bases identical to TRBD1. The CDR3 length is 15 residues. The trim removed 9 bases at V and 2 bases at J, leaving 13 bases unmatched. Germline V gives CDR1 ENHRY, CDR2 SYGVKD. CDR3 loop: CAISYGTATAYEQYF. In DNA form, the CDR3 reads TGTGCCATTTCCTACGGGACAGCGACCGCCTACGAGCAGTACTTC.

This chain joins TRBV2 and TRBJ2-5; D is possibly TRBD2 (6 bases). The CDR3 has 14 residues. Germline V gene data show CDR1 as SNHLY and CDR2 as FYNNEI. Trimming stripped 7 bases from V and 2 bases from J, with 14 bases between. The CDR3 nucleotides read TGTGCCAGCACGCGACTAGTTTGGCAAGAGACCCAGTACTTC. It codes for CASTRLVWQETQYF.

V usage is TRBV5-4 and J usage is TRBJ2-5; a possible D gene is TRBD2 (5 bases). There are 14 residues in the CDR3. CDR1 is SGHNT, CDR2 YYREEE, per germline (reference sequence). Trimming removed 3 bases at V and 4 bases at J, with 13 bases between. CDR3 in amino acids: CASSSSTRRETQYF. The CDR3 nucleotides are TGTGCCAGCAGCTCGTCTACTAGGAGAGAGACCCAGTACTTC.

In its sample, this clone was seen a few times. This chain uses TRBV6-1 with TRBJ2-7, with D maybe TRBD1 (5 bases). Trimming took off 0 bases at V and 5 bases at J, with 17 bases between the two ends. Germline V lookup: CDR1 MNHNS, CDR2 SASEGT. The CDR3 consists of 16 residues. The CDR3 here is CASSEALAGNFDEQYF. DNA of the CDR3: TGTGCCAGCAGTGAAGCGCTGGCAGGGAATTTCGACGAGCAGTACTTC.

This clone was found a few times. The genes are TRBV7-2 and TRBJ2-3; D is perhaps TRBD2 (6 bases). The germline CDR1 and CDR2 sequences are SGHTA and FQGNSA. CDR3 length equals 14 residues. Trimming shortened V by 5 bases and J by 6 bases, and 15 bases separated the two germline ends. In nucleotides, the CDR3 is TGTGCCAGCAGCCTCGGGACTCCACGCGATACGCAGTATTTT. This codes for CASSLGTPRDTQYF. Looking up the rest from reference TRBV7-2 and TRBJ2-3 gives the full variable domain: GAGVSQSPSNKVTEKGKDVELRCDPISGHTALYWYRQSLGQGLEFLIYFQGNSAPDKSGLPSDRFSAERTGGSVSTLTIQRTQQEDSAVYLCASSLGTPRDTQYFGPGTRLTVL.

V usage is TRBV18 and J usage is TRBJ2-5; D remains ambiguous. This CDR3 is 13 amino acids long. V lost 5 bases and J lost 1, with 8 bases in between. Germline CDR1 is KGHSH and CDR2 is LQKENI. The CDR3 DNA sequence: TGTGCCAGCTCAATTTGGTCCCAAGAGACCCAGTACTTC. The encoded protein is CASSIWSQETQYF. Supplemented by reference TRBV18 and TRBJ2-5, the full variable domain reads NAGVMQNPRHLVRRRGQEARLRCSPMKGHSHVYWYRQLPEEGLKFMVYLQKENIIDESGMPKERFSAEFPKEGPSILRIQQVVRGDSAAYFCASSIWSQETQYFGPGTRLLVL.

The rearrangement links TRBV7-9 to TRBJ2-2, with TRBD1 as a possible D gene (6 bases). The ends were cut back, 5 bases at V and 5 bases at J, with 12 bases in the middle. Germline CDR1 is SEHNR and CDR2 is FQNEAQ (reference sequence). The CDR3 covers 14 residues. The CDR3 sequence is CASSATGLTGELFF. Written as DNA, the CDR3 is TGTGCCAGCAGCGCTACAGGGTTGACCGGGGAGCTGTTTTTT.

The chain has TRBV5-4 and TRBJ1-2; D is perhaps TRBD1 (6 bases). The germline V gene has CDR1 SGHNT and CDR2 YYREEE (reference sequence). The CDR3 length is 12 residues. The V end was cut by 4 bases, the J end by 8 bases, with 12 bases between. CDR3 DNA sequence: TGTGCCAGCAGCGCATCAGGGGTCGGCTACACCTTC. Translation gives CASSASGVGYTF.

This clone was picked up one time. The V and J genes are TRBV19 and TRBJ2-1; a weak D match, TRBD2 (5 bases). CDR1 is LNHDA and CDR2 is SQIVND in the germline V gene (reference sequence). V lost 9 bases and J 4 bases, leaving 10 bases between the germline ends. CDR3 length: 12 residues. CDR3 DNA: TGTGCCAGCATAGACTATTACAATGAGCAGTTCTTC. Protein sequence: CASIDYYNEQFF.

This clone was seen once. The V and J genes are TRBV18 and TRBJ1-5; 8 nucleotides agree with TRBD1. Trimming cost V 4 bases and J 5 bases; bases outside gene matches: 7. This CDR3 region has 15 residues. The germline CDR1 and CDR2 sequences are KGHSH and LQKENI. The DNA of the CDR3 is TGTGCCAGCTCACTGACGGGACAGGTTTATCAGCCCCAGCATTTT. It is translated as CASSLTGQVYQPQHF.